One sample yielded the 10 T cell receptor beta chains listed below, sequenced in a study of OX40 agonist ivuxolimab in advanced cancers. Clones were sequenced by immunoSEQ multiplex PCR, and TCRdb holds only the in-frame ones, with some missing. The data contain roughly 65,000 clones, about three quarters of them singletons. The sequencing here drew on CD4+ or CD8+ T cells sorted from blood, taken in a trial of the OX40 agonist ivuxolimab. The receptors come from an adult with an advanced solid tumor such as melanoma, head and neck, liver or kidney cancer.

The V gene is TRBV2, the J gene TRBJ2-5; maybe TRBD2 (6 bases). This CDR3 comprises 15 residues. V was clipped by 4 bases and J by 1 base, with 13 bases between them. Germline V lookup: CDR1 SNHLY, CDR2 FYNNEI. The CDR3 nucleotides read TGTGCCAGCAGTGGTCTCCGGGACTCCCAAGAGACCCAGTACTTC. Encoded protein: CASSGLRDSQETQYF.

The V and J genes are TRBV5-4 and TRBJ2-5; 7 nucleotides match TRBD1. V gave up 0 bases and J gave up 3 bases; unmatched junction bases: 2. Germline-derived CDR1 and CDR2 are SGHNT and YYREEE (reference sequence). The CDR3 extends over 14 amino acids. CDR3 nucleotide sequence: TGTGCCAGCAGCTTGGGAGGGGGCGAAGAGACCCAGTACTTC. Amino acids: CASSLGGGEETQYF.

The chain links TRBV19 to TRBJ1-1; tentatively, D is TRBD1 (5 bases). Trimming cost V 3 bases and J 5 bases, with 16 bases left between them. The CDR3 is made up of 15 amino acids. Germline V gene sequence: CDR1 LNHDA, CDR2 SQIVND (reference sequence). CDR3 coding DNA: TGTGCCAGTAGTATTCGGGGCACCCCGGGGACTGAAGCTTTCTTT. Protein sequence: CASSIRGTPGTEAFF.

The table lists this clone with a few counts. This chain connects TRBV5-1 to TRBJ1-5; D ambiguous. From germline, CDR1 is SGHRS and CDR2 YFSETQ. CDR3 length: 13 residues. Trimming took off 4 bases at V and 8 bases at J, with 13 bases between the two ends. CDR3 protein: CASSISGSEPQHF. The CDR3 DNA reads TGCGCCAGCAGCATCAGTGGATCCGAGCCCCAGCATTTT.

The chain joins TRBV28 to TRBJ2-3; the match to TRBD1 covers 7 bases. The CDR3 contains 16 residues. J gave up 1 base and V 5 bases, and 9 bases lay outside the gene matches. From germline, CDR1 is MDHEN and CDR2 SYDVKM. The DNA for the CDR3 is TGTGCCAGCAGTGCCTACAGGGGAACGGGCACAGATACGCAGTATTTT. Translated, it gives CASSAYRGTGTDTQYF. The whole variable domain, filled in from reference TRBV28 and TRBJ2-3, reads DVKVTQSSRYLVKRTGEKVFLECVQDMDHENMFWYRQDPGLGLRLIYFSYDVKMKEKGDIPEGYSVSREKKERFSLILESASTNQTSMYLCASSAYRGTGTDTQYFGPGTRLTVL.

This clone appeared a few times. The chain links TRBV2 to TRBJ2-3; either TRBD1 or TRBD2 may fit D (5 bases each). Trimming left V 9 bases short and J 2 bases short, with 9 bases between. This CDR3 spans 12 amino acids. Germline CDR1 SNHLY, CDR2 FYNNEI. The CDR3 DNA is TGTGCCAGTACGGGGACCACAGATACGCAGTATTTT. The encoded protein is CASTGTTDTQYF.

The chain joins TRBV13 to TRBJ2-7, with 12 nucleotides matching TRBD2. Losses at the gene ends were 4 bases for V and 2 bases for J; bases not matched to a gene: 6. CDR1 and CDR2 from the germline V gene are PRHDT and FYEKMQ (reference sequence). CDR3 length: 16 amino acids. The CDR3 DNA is TGTGCCAGCAGCTCGCGGACTAGCGGGACCCCCTACGAGCAGTACTTC. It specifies CASSSRTSGTPYEQYF.

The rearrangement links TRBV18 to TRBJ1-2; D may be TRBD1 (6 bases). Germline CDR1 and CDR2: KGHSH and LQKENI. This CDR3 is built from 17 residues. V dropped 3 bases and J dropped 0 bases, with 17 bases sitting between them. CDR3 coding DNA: TGTGCCAGCTCACCTTCCACAGGGTTAGCAGCTAACTATGGCTACACCTTC. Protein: CASSPSTGLAANYGYTF.

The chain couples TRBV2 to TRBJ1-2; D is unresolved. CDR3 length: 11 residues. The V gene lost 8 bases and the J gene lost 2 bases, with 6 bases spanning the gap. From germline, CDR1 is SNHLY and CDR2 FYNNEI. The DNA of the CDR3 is TGTGCCAGCCGACAAAACTATGGCTACACCTTC. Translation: CASRQNYGYTF.

CDR3 DNA: TGCGCCAGCAGCCCCAGTGTTAGCGGTCAAGAGACCCAGTACTTC. This translates into CASSPSVSGQETQYF. V is TRBV5-1 and J is TRBJ2-5, with TRBD2 as a possible D gene (6 bases). The CDR3 has 15 amino acids. V lost 4 bases and J lost 2, with 15 bases in between. Germline V gene data show CDR1 as SGHRS and CDR2 as YFSETQ.